This TCR beta chain was found in a study of T cells in Graves' hyperthyroidism and ophthalmopathy. At the level of the study: Peripheral blood sampling occurred at initial diagnosis, before any treatment.

This clonotype showed up many times. CDR3 length equals 13 residues. With V trimmed by 4 bases and J by 6 bases, 3 bases remained unmatched. Amplification yielded TCR beta CDR3 regions, with RNA transcripts as the source. The HTBI primer set drove a first-round RT-PCR of the TCR CDR3. TCRdb re-derived calls from the multiplex PCR reads in MiXCR, one entry per CDR3 protein. There are 550,000 to 800,000 distinct CDR3 sequences in the sample; about a sixth occur only once, and roughly 8% lies in the top ten. This chain connects TRBV12-3 or TRBV12-4 to TRBJ1-2, with 9 positions matching TRBD1. This TCR derives from a man younger than 35 with Graves' hyperthyroidism. Sample: blood. The CDR3 loop reads CASSSGTGNGYTF. The CDR3, as DNA: TGTGCCAGCAGTTCCGGGACAGGGAATGGCTACACCTTC.